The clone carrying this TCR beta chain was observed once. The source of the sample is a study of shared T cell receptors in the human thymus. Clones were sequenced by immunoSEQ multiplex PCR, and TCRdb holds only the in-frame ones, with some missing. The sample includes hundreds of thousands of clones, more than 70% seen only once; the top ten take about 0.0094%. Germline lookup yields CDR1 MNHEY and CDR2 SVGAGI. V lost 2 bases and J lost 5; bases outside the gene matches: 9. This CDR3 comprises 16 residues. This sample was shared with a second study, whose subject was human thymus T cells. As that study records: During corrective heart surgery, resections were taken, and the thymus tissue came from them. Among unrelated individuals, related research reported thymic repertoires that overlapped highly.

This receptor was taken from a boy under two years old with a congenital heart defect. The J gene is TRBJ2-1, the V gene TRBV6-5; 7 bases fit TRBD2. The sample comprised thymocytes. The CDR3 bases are TGTGCCAGCAGTTACATCGGGACTACAAAAAACAATGAGCAGTTCTTC. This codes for CASSYIGTTKNNEQFF.